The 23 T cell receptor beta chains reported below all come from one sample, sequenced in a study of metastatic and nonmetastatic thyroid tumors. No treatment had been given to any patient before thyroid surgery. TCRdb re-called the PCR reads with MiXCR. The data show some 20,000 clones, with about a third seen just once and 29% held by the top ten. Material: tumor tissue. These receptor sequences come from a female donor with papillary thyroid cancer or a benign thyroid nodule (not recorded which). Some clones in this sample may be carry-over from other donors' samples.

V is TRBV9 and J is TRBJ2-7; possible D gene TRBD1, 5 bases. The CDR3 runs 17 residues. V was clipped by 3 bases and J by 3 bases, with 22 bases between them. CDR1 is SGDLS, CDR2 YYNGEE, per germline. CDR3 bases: TGTGCCAGCAGCGCCCTACCGACAGCCCAAATCCTCTACGAGCAGTACTTC. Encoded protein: CASSALPTAQILYEQYF.

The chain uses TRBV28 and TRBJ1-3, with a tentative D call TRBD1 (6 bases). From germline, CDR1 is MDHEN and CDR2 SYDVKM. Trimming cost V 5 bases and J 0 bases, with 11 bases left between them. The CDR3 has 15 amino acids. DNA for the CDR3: TGTGCCAGCAGTGGCTACAGGGTCTCTGGAAACACCATATATTTT. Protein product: CASSGYRVSGNTIYF.

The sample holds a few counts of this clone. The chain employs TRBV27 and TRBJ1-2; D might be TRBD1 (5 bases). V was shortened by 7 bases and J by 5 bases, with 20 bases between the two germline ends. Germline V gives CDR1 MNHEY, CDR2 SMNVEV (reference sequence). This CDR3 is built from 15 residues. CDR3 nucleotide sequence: TGTGCCAGCACCCCCGCGGGGGTAGGTGCGTATGGCTACACCTTC. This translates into CASTPAGVGAYGYTF.

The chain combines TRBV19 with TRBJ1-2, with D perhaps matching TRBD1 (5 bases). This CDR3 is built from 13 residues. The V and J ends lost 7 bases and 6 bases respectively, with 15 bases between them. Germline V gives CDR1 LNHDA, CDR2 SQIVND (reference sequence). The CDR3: CASTAGYSNGYTF. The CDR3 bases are TGTGCCAGTACCGCAGGGTATTCAAATGGCTACACCTTC.

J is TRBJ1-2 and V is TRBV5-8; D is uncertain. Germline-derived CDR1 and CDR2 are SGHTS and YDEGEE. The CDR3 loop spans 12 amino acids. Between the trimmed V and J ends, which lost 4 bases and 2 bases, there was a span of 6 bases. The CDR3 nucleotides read TGTGCCAGCAGCATGGACAACTATGGCTACACCTTC. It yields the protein CASSMDNYGYTF.

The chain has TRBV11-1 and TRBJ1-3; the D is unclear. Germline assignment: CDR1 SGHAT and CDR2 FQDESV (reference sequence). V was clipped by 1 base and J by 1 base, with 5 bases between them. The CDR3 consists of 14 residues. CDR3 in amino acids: CASSLGGSGNTIYF. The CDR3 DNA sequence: TGTGCCAGCAGCTTAGGCGGATCTGGAAACACCATATATTTT.

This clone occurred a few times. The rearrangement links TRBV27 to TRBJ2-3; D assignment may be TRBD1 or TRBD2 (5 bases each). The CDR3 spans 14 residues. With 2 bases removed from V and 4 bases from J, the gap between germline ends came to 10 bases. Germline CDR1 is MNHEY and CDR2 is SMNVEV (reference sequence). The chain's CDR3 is CASSLLGESDTQYF. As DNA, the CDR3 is TGTGCCAGCAGTTTACTAGGGGAGTCAGATACGCAGTATTTT.

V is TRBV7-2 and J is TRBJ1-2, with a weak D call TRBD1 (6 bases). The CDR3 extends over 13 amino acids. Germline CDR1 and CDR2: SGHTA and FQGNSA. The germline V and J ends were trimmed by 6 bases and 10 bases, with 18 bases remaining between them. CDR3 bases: TGTGCCAGCAGTTTAAGGGGACAATCAGACTACACCTTC. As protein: CASSLRGQSDYTF.

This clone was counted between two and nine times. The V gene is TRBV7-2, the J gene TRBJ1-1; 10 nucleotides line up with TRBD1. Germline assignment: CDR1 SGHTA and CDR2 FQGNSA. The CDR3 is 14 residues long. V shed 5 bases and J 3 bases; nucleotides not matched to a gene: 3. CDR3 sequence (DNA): TGTGCCAGCAGCCGGGACAGGGGAGACACTGAAGCTTTCTTT. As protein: CASSRDRGDTEAFF.

The CDR3 bases are TGTGCCAGCAGTTACCTCGAAGGCGGGGCGGGAGAGCAGTACTTC. Amino acid sequence: CASSYLEGGAGEQYF. The chain uses TRBV6-5 and TRBJ2-7; possibly TRBD2 for D (6 bases). Trimming shortened V by 2 bases and J by 7 bases, and 18 bases separated the two germline ends. The germline gives CDR1 MNHEY, CDR2 SVGAGI. CDR3 length: 15 amino acids.

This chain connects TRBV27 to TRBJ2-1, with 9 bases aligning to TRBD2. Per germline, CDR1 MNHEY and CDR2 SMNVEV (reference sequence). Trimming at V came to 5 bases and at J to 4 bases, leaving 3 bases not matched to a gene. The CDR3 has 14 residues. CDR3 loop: CASSPSGNYNEQFF. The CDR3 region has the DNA TGTGCCAGCAGTCCTAGCGGGAATTACAATGAGCAGTTCTTC.

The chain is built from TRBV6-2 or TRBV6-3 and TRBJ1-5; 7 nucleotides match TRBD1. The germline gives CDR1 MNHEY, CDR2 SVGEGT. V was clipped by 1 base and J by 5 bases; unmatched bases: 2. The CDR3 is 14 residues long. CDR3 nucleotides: TGTGCCAGCAGTTACTACGACAGGGATCAGCCCCAGCATTTT. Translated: CASSYYDRDQPQHF.

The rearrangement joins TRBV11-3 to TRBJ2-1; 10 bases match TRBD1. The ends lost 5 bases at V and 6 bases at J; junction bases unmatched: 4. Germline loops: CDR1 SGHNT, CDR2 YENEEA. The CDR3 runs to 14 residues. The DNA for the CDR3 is TGTGCCAGCAGCCTAGGACAGGGGGGCAATGAGCAGTTCTTC. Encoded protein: CASSLGQGGNEQFF.

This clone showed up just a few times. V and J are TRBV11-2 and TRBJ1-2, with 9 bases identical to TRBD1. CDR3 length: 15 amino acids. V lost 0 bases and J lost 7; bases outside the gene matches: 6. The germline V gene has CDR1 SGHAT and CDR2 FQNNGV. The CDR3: CASSLEPGQGIGYTF. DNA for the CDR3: TGTGCCAGCAGCTTAGAACCGGGACAGGGAATTGGCTACACCTTC.

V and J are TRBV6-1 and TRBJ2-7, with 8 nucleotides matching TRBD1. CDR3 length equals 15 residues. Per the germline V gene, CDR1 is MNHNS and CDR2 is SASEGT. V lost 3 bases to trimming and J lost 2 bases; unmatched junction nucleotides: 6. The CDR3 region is CASSDINRGAYEQYF. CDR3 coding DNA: TGTGCCAGCAGTGACATAAACAGGGGGGCCTACGAGCAGTACTTC.

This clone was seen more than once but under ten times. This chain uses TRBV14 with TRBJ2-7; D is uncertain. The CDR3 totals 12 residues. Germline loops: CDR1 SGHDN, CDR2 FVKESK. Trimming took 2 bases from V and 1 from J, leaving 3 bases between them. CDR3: CASSQNSYEQYF. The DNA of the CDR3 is TGTGCCAGCAGCCAAAATTCCTACGAGCAGTACTTC.

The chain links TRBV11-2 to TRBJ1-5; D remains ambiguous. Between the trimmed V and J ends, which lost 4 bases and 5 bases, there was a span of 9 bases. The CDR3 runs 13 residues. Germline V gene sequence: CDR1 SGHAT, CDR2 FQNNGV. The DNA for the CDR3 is TGTGCCAGCAGCTCGCCTGGTGATCAGCCCCAGCATTTT. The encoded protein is CASSSPGDQPQHF. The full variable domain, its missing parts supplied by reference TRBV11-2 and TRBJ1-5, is EAGVAQSPRYKIIEKRQSVAFWCNPISGHATLYWYQQILGQGPKLLIQFQNNGVVDDSQLPKDRFSAERLKGVDSTLKIQPAKLEDSAVYLCASSSPGDQPQHFGDGTRLSIL.

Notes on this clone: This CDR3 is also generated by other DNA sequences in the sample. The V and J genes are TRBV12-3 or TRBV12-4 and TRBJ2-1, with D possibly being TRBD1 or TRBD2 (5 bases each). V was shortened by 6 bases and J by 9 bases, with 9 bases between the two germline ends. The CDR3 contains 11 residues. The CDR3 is CASRGDGEQFF. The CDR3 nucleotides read TGTGCCAGCAGAGGGGACGGTGAGCAGTTCTTC.

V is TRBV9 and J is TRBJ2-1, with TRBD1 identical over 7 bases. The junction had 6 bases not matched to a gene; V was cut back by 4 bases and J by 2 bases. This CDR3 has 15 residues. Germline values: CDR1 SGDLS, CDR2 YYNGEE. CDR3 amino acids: CASSLGQLTYNEQFF. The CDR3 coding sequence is TGTGCCAGCAGCTTGGGACAGCTAACCTACAATGAGCAGTTCTTC.

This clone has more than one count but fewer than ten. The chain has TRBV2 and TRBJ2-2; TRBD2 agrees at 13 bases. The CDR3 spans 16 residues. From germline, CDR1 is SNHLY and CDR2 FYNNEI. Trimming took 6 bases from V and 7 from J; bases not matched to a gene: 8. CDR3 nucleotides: TGTGCCAGCAGACTAGCGGGAGGGCCAGTGGGCGGGGAGCTGTTTTTT. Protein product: CASRLAGGPVGGELFF.

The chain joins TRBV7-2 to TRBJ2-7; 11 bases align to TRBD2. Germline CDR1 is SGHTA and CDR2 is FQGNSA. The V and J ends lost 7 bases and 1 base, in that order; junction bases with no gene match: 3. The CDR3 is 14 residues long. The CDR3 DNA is TGTGCCAGCATGTCTAGCGGGGGGTCCTACGAGCAGTACTTC. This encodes CASMSSGGSYEQYF. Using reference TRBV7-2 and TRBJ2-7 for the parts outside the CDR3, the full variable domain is GAGVSQSPSNKVTEKGKDVELRCDPISGHTALYWYRQSLGQGLEFLIYFQGNSAPDKSGLPSDRFSAERTGGSVSTLTIQRTQQEDSAVYLCASMSSGGSYEQYFGPGTRLTVT.

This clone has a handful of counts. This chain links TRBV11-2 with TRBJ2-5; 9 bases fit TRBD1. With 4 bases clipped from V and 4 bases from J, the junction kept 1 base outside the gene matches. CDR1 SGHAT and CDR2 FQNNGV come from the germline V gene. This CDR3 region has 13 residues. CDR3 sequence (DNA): TGTGCCAGCAGCTGGACAGGGGTAGAGACCCAGTACTTC. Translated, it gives CASSWTGVETQYF.

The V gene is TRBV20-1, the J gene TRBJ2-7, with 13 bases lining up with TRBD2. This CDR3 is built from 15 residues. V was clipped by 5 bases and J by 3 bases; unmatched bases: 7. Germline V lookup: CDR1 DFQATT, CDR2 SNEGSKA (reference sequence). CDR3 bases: TGCAGTGCTCCCCGGACTAGCGGGAGTCACTACGAGCAGTACTTC. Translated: CSAPRTSGSHYEQYF.